Listed here are 32 T cell receptor beta chains from one sample, sequenced in a study of T cells in Graves' hyperthyroidism and ophthalmopathy. TCR beta CDR3 sequences were amplified from RNA transcripts. Carried out on the TCR CDR3, a first-round RT-PCR used the HTBI primer set. From the multiplex PCR reads, TCRdb called clonotypes with MiXCR, one entry per CDR3 protein. Of roughly 350,000 distinct CDR3 sequences in the sample, approximately 14% were seen once. The sample was blood. Source of these receptors: a woman aged 25 to 45 with Graves' hyperthyroidism.

This clonotype was recorded at least ten times. The chain recombines TRBV20-1 with TRBJ2-5, with D perhaps TRBD1 or TRBD2 (5 bases each). Germline-derived CDR1 and CDR2 are DFQATT and SNEGSKA (reference sequence). Trimming pared 0 bases from V and 4 bases from J, leaving 18 bases between. This CDR3 is built from 16 residues. The CDR3 region has the DNA TGCAGTGCTAGAGATTGGGGGACCAACTTGGGAGAGACCCAGTACTTC. Its translation is CSARDWGTNLGETQYF.

The chain couples TRBV19 to TRBJ2-7, with 7 bases lining up with TRBD1. Losses at the gene ends were 3 bases for V and 1 base for J; bases not matched to a gene: 9. CDR1 is LNHDA, CDR2 SQIVND, per germline (reference sequence). The CDR3 has 16 amino acids. This CDR3 reads CASSIFTGASSYEQYF. For the CDR3, the DNA is TGTGCCAGTAGTATCTTTACAGGGGCTTCTTCCTACGAGCAGTACTTC.

This clonotype has more than one count but fewer than ten. The V and J genes are TRBV19 and TRBJ2-7, with 8 bases fitting TRBD2. This CDR3 is 17 amino acids long. Germline-derived CDR1 and CDR2 are LNHDA and SQIVND (reference sequence). Trimming cost V 3 bases and J 6 bases; bases outside gene matches: 16. CDR3 bases: TGTGCCAGTAGTATCTTCCCGGGTGGAAAAGCGGGAGCCGAGCAGTACTTC. Its protein is CASSIFPGGKAGAEQYF.

Ten or more counts support this clonotype. The V and J genes are TRBV3-1 and TRBJ1-1, with 8 bases aligning to TRBD1. Germline CDR1 is LGHDT and CDR2 is YNNKEL (reference sequence). The CDR3 length is 15 residues. J was trimmed by 7 bases and V by 4 bases; bases with no gene match: 11. The CDR3 DNA sequence: TGTGCCAGCAGCCCCCAGGGGGCGCGATATGGTGAAGCTTTCTTT. Its protein product is CASSPQGARYGEAFF.

This clonotype was counted ten times or more. The rearrangement links TRBV6-2 or TRBV6-3 to TRBJ2-4, with 12 bases that match TRBD2. CDR1 is MNHEY, CDR2 SVGEGT, per germline. The CDR3 consists of 18 residues. Unmatched junction bases numbered 10, after V lost 0 bases and J lost 7 bases. CDR3 residues: CASSYSPGLAGSGNIQYF. CDR3 DNA: TGTGCCAGCAGTTACTCCCCCGGACTAGCGGGATCCGGGAACATTCAGTACTTC.

This clonotype was detected only a few times. The V and J genes are TRBV6-2 or TRBV6-3 and TRBJ2-1, with D hard to call. V shed 0 bases and J shed 8 bases, with 11 bases lying between them. Germline assignment: CDR1 MNHEY and CDR2 SVGEGT. The CDR3 is 14 residues long. The CDR3 nucleotides are TGTGCCAGCAGTTACTCGACCTCTAGGGATGAGCAGTTCTTC. It yields the protein CASSYSTSRDEQFF.

This clonotype was found a few times. The genes are TRBV11-2 and TRBJ2-7; D is ambiguous. Germline CDR1 is SGHAT and CDR2 is FQNNGV. V gave up 5 bases and J gave up 4 bases, with 6 bases separating them. This CDR3 spans 11 amino acids. The CDR3 loop reads CASSHPYEQYF. The CDR3 nucleotides read TGTGCCAGCAGCCACCCTTACGAGCAGTACTTC.

The sample holds a few counts of this clonotype. An end of the junction differs from the germline gene, which may be a read error. The chain carries TRBV28 and TRBJ2-1, with 7 nucleotides matching TRBD1. Per the germline V gene, CDR1 is MDHEN and CDR2 is SYDVKM. The CDR3 length is 14 residues. CDR3: CASSLLGTGDEQLF. CDR3 bases: TGTGCCAGCAGTTTATTGGGAACAGGGGATGAGCAGCTCTTC.

CDR3: CASSSGLAGNTQYF. The CDR3 nucleotides are TGTGCCAGCAGTTCGGGACTAGCGGGGAATACGCAGTATTTT. The V gene is TRBV27, the J gene TRBJ2-3; TRBD2 matches 13 bases. V was clipped by 4 bases and J by 7 bases; unmatched bases: 2. This CDR3 has 14 amino acids. Germline V lookup: CDR1 MNHEY, CDR2 SMNVEV (reference sequence).

V usage is TRBV12-3 or TRBV12-4 and J usage is TRBJ2-7, with D tentatively TRBD1 (6 bases). This CDR3 contains 17 residues. Trimming removed 6 bases from V and 4 bases from J, with 25 bases in between. The CDR3 DNA is TGTGCCAGCAGCAGTGAGGGGGAGATTAGGTTGGGTTACGAGCAGTACTTC. Its translation is CASSSEGEIRLGYEQYF.

This clonotype has at least ten counts. This sequence joins TRBV30 and TRBJ1-5; D is uncertain. The CDR3 length is 13 residues. From germline, CDR1 is GTSNPN and CDR2 SVGIG (reference sequence). V dropped 1 base and J dropped 4 bases, with 8 bases sitting between them. The CDR3 coding sequence is TGTGCCTGGAGTGATGGTGGGAATCAGCCCCAGCATTTT. Translating gives CAWSDGGNQPQHF.

The chain couples TRBV11-2 to TRBJ2-7; 10 bases are shared with TRBD2. CDR3 length: 14 residues. Losses at the gene ends were 3 bases for V and 2 bases for J; bases not matched to a gene: 1. Germline V gene data show CDR1 as SGHAT and CDR2 as FQNNGV. CDR3 DNA: TGTGCCAGCAGCTTTAGCGGGGGGCCCTACGAGCAGTACTTC. Translation gives CASSFSGGPYEQYF.

This clonotype came up many times. This chain uses TRBV20-1 with TRBJ2-7; no firm D call. The CDR3 length is 12 residues. V was trimmed by 7 bases and J by 9 bases, leaving 19 bases between them. CDR1 and CDR2 (germline): DFQATT, SNEGSKA (reference sequence). CDR3 sequence: CSVPDRSLVQYF. Written as DNA, the CDR3 is TGCAGTGTGCCAGACCGTTCTTTAGTGCAGTACTTC.

This clonotype was found many times. The CDR3 is CASGGRNNEQFF. The CDR3 bases are TGTGCCAGCGGTGGGAGGAACAATGAGCAGTTCTTC. The V and J genes are TRBV2 and TRBJ2-1; maybe TRBD2 (6 bases). The V end lost 8 bases, the J end lost 5 bases, and 10 bases lay between the germline ends. Germline V gives CDR1 SNHLY, CDR2 FYNNEI. There are 12 residues in the CDR3.

This clonotype was seen only a few times. This chain uses TRBV4-3 with TRBJ2-5; D is possibly TRBD2 (6 bases). Germline assignment: CDR1 LGHNA and CDR2 YSLEER. The CDR3 is 15 residues long. Deletions cut 0 bases from V and 1 base from J, with 9 bases between. CDR3 sequence (DNA): TGCGCCAGCAGCCAAGAGGAGGGAGTCCAAGAGACCCAGTACTTC. Translated, it gives CASSQEEGVQETQYF.

This clonotype was counted at least ten times. The chain is built from TRBV28 and TRBJ1-2, with a tentative D call TRBD1 (5 bases). The V gene lost 4 bases and the J gene lost 2 bases, with 8 bases spanning the gap. The CDR3 is 13 residues long. Looked up from germline, CDR1 is MDHEN and CDR2 is SYDVKM. The CDR3 DNA sequence: TGTGCCAGCAGTTCGGGGGGAAACTATGGCTACACCTTC. It translates to CASSSGGNYGYTF.

This clonotype was seen only a few times. The V gene is TRBV15, the J gene TRBJ2-1, with D perhaps being TRBD1 or TRBD2 (5 bases each). Deletions cut 6 bases from V and 7 bases from J, with 16 bases between. Germline lookup yields CDR1 LNHNV and CDR2 YYDKDF (reference sequence). The CDR3 runs to 14 residues. The CDR3 loop is CATRDPGTENEQFF. In nucleotides, the CDR3 is TGTGCCACCAGAGACCCCGGGACCGAGAATGAGCAGTTCTTC.

There are many counts of this clonotype. The chain uses TRBV28 and TRBJ2-5; 7 bases agree with TRBD2. Looked up from germline, CDR1 is MDHEN and CDR2 is SYDVKM. This CDR3 comprises 16 residues. The junction had 13 bases not matched to a gene; V was cut back by 4 bases and J by 5 bases. The DNA for the CDR3 is TGTGCCAGCAGTTCCCCGGGGGGTCTCGCTGTGGAGACCCAGTACTTC. It is translated as CASSSPGGLAVETQYF.

This clonotype turned up a few times. The chain carries TRBV15 and TRBJ2-1; no reliable D call. There are 12 residues in the CDR3. CDR1 LNHNV and CDR2 YYDKDF come from the germline V gene (reference sequence). Trimming cost V 2 bases and J 11 bases, with 10 bases left between them. CDR3 nucleotides: TGTGCCACCAGCAGAAGAGGCGATAAGCAGTTCTTC. Its protein product is CATSRRGDKQFF.

This rearrangement joins TRBV20-1 to TRBJ2-4, with D uncertain. V was trimmed by 0 bases and J by 3 bases, leaving 12 bases between them. Germline loops: CDR1 DFQATT, CDR2 SNEGSKA (reference sequence). The CDR3 length is 15 residues. CDR3 in DNA: TGCAGTGCTAGAGATCCGTGGCCCTTCAAAAACATTCAGTACTTC. Amino acid sequence: CSARDPWPFKNIQYF.

V is TRBV12-3 or TRBV12-4 and J is TRBJ2-1, with 10 bases fitting TRBD2. The length of the CDR3 is 17 residues. Unmatched junction bases numbered 11, after V lost 4 bases and J lost 5 bases. The CDR3 sequence: CASSSLAGSLIHNEQFF. The CDR3 DNA reads as TGTGCCAGCAGTTCACTAGCGGGATCATTAATACACAATGAGCAGTTCTTC.

In its sample, this clonotype was seen many times. The genes are TRBV20-1 and TRBJ1-3; D gene ambiguous. The CDR3 totals 14 residues. V was cut by 0 bases and J by 0 bases, with 6 bases left in between. The germline CDR1 and CDR2 sequences are DFQATT and SNEGSKA (reference sequence). CDR3 DNA: TGCAGTGCTAGAGACTCGAGCTCTGGAAACACCATATATTTT. Its translation: CSARDSSSGNTIYF.

This clonotype has only a few counts. The chain combines TRBV6-5 with TRBJ2-3, with 10 positions matching TRBD2. The CDR3 extends over 19 amino acids. Looked up from germline, CDR1 is MNHEY and CDR2 is SVGAGI. The ends lost 2 bases at V and 2 bases at J; junction bases unmatched: 13. In DNA form, the CDR3 reads TGTGCCAGCAGTTACCCCGGACTAGCGGAAACCCCTCTCACAGATACGCAGTATTTT. Residues: CASSYPGLAETPLTDTQYF.

The chain combines TRBV27 with TRBJ2-1; TRBD2 might be the D (5 bases). This CDR3 is built from 14 residues. In germline, CDR1 is MNHEY, CDR2 SMNVEV (reference sequence). Trimming removed 8 bases at V and 2 bases at J, with 13 bases between. The CDR3 region has the DNA TGTGCCAGCCGGGCCCGGGGAACCTACAATGAGCAGTTCTTC. Its protein product is CASRARGTYNEQFF.

This clonotype was detected many times. J is TRBJ1-1 and V is TRBV12-3 or TRBV12-4, with D possibly being TRBD1 (5 bases). This CDR3 is 14 amino acids long. The germline V and J ends were trimmed by 7 bases and 3 bases, with 15 bases remaining between them. The DNA of the CDR3 is TGTGCCAGCATTACGGACGGGGGTCACACTGAAGCTTTCTTT. It codes for CASITDGGHTEAFF.

This clonotype was picked up many times. The V gene is TRBV6-6, the J gene TRBJ1-2; no reliable D call. There are 14 residues in the CDR3. The germline V and J ends were trimmed by 2 bases and 6 bases, with 13 bases remaining between them. Per the germline V gene, CDR1 is MNHNY and CDR2 is SVGAGI (reference sequence). CDR3 region: CASSYRTATDGYTF. DNA of the CDR3: TGTGCCAGCAGTTACCGGACCGCAACCGATGGCTACACCTTC.

This clonotype was seen more than once but under ten times. This rearrangement joins TRBV11-2 to TRBJ2-3, with 9 positions matching TRBD1. Germline CDR1 reads SGHAT; CDR2 reads FQNNGV. The CDR3 loop spans 15 amino acids. After removal of 5 bases from V and 4 bases from J, the junction contained 7 bases not matched to a gene. DNA of the CDR3: TGTGCCAGCAGCGTTTACAGGGGGCCGGCAGATACGCAGTATTTT. Amino acid sequence: CASSVYRGPADTQYF.

This clonotype was counted many times. V gene TRBV7-3 combines with J gene TRBJ2-1; 7 bases match TRBD1. The CDR3 is 14 residues long. The V and J ends lost 4 bases and 6 bases, in that order; junction bases with no gene match: 6. Germline V lookup: CDR1 SGHTA, CDR2 FQGTGA. The CDR3: CASSSFTGANEQFF. The CDR3 DNA sequence: TGTGCCAGCAGCTCTTTCACAGGGGCCAATGAGCAGTTCTTC.

This clonotype showed up many times. This chain connects TRBV30 to TRBJ1-4; possible D gene TRBD1, 5 bases. V was trimmed by 3 bases and J by 2 bases, leaving 10 bases between them. CDR1 is GTSNPN and CDR2 is SVGIG in the germline V gene (reference sequence). The CDR3 has 14 residues. The CDR3 region has the DNA TGTGCCTGGAGAGGGGCCGGGACTAATGAAAAACTGTTTTTT. This translates into CAWRGAGTNEKLFF.

This clonotype showed up just a few times. The rearrangement links TRBV5-1 to TRBJ2-1; the match to TRBD2 covers 10 bases. V shed 2 bases and J 7 bases; nucleotides not matched to a gene: 3. CDR1 is SGHRS and CDR2 is YFSETQ in the germline V gene. The CDR3 extends over 14 amino acids. CDR3 sequence: CASSLGTSANEQFF. The CDR3 nucleotides read TGCGCCAGCAGCTTAGGGACTAGCGCAAATGAGCAGTTCTTC.

This clonotype was recorded many times. CDR3 nucleotide sequence: TGTGCCAGCGCCCTCGGGGGCGAGCAGTACTTC. This codes for CASALGGEQYF. J is TRBJ2-7 and V is TRBV3-1; a possible D gene is TRBD2 (6 bases). V lost 8 bases and J 6 bases, leaving 11 bases between the germline ends. Germline V gene lookup returns CDR1 LGHDT and CDR2 YNNKEL (reference sequence). The CDR3 is made up of 11 amino acids.

V and J are TRBV5-6 and TRBJ2-1; 9 positions agree with TRBD2. V lost 5 bases to trimming and J lost 4 bases; unmatched junction nucleotides: 4. Germline V gene data show CDR1 as SGHDT and CDR2 as YYEEEE. This CDR3 is built from 14 residues. This CDR3 is CASRVAGEYNEQFF. The CDR3 DNA reads as TGTGCCAGCAGGGTAGCGGGGGAATACAATGAGCAGTTCTTC.